A single sample gave rise to the 13 T cell receptor beta chains below, sequenced in a study of blood T cell repertoires in COVID-19. Here immunoSEQ multiplex PCR was the method, and the copy in TCRdb shows in-frame clones only, minus some. The sample includes around 100,000 clones, around 85% of them seen just once. The sample consisted of peripheral blood. The source is a woman of 80 years or more with active or convalescent COVID-19.

The genes are TRBV18 and TRBJ2-2, with 7 nucleotides matching TRBD2. The CDR3 loop spans 15 amino acids. Germline CDR1 is KGHSH and CDR2 is LQKENI. V lost 0 bases, J lost 6 bases, and 4 bases stayed unmatched. CDR3: CASSPPTRGAGELFF. CDR3 DNA: TGTGCCAGCTCACCACCGACTCGGGGGGCCGGGGAGCTGTTTTTT. The full variable domain, in which reference TRBV18 and TRBJ2-2 provide the parts outside the CDR3, is NAGVMQNPRHLVRRRGQEARLRCSPMKGHSHVYWYRQLPEEGLKFMVYLQKENIIDESGMPKERFSAEFPKEGPSILRIQQVVRGDSAAYFCASSPPTRGAGELFFGEGSRLTVL.

The chain joins TRBV18 to TRBJ1-1; tentative D call: TRBD1 (5 bases). The CDR3 loop spans 15 amino acids. CDR1 and CDR2 from the germline V gene are KGHSH and LQKENI. Trimming left V 0 bases short and J 10 bases short, with 18 bases between. The CDR3 protein is CASSPPGVEGVGAFF. In DNA, the CDR3 is TGTGCCAGCTCACCACCGGGGGTGGAGGGCGTCGGAGCTTTCTTT.

This rearrangement joins TRBV5-1 to TRBJ1-4; no definite D call. Germline V lookup: CDR1 SGHRS, CDR2 YFSETQ. The CDR3 contains 11 residues. V was clipped by 5 bases and J by 10 bases, with 9 bases between them. The CDR3 loop reads CASSSEGKLFF. The CDR3 bases are TGCGCCAGCAGTTCGGAGGGAAAACTGTTTTTT.

The chain uses TRBV25-1 and TRBJ2-5; the match to TRBD2 covers 7 bases. CDR3 length: 13 amino acids. The V and J ends lost 5 bases and 11 bases, in that order; junction bases with no gene match: 11. Germline assignment: CDR1 MGHDK and CDR2 SYGVNS. The CDR3 region has the DNA TGTGCCAGCAGTCTGCCTGGGGAGGGGAAGCAGTACTTC. The encoded protein is CASSLPGEGKQYF.

This sequence joins TRBV28 and TRBJ1-2, with TRBD1 identical over 7 bases. Germline V gene lookup returns CDR1 MDHEN and CDR2 SYDVKM. V lost 7 bases and J lost 2; bases outside the gene matches: 10. The CDR3 has 15 amino acids. The CDR3 nucleotides read TGTGCCAGCACCCAGGGGGGACAGCTAAACTATGGCTACACCTTC. Its translation: CASTQGGQLNYGYTF.

The chain combines TRBV9 with TRBJ2-3, with D maybe TRBD1 (5 bases). Germline V CDR1 and CDR2: SGDLS, YYNGEE. The CDR3 runs to 15 residues. Between the trimmed V and J ends, which lost 0 bases and 2 bases, there was a span of 10 bases. The CDR3 DNA follows: TGTGCCAGCAGCGTAGGACCACAGGCCACAGATACGCAGTATTTT. This translates into CASSVGPQATDTQYF.

This clone was detected only a few times. This chain links TRBV28 with TRBJ1-6; D gene ambiguous. This CDR3 has 14 residues. Germline loops: CDR1 MDHEN, CDR2 SYDVKM. The ends were cut back, 7 bases at V and 6 bases at J, with 13 bases in the middle. CDR3 nucleotides: TGTGCCAGCACGGGGATATTGAGTAATTCACCCCTCCACTTT. It translates to CASTGILSNSPLHF.

As to this clone: An end of the junction does not agree with germline; a read error may underlie this. The chain employs TRBV27 and TRBJ1-2; a possible D gene is TRBD1 (5 bases). The germline gives CDR1 MNHEY, CDR2 SMNVEV (reference sequence). The CDR3 loop spans 11 amino acids. The DNA of the CDR3 is TGTGCCAGCAGTTTGCCAGGGATGAGGCCCTTC. Translating gives CASSLPGMRPF.

This rearrangement joins TRBV20-1 to TRBJ2-3, with 13 nucleotides matching TRBD2. Per germline, CDR1 DFQATT and CDR2 SNEGSKA (reference sequence). Germline trimming cut 3 bases from V and 7 bases from J; bases unmatched to any gene: 4. The length of the CDR3 is 14 residues. The CDR3 nucleotides are TGCAGTGCTAGTACTAGCGGGAGGGCGAATACGCAGTATTTT. It translates to CSASTSGRANTQYF.

This rearrangement joins TRBV4-1 to TRBJ1-3; D call uncertain. The V end was cut by 2 bases, the J end by 0 bases, with 8 bases between. CDR1 is MGHRA, CDR2 YSYEKL, per germline. There are 15 residues in the CDR3. CDR3 DNA sequence: TGCGCCAGCAGCCAACCCTTTAACTCTGGAAACACCATATATTTT. Translating it yields CASSQPFNSGNTIYF.

V usage is TRBV3-1 (or the pseudogene TRBV3-2) and J usage is TRBJ2-3; TRBD2 matches 8 bases. V was pared by 0 bases and J by 0 bases, with 5 bases of the junction left unmatched. Germline lookup yields CDR1 LGHDT and CDR2 YNNKEL (reference sequence). This CDR3 has 17 amino acids. The DNA for the CDR3 is TGTGCCAGCAGCCAAGACCGCCTAGCGGGCAGCACAGATACGCAGTATTTT. Translating it yields CASSQDRLAGSTDTQYF.

The chain uses TRBV28 and TRBJ2-5, with 7 bases that match TRBD1. The CDR3 sequence is 13 residues long. Losses at the gene ends were 5 bases for V and 4 bases for J; bases not matched to a gene: 4. Germline loops: CDR1 MDHEN, CDR2 SYDVKM. The CDR3 nucleotides read TGTGCCAGCAGTCGACAGGGTGGAGAGACCCAGTACTTC. Translation gives CASSRQGGETQYF.

The V gene is TRBV6-1, the J gene TRBJ2-6, with 12 bases that match TRBD1. With 0 bases clipped from V and 2 bases from J, the junction kept 8 bases outside the gene matches. The CDR3 loop spans 20 amino acids. CDR1 and CDR2 (germline): MNHNS, SASEGT. CDR3 sequence: CASSEARDRGQWAGANVLTF. The CDR3 region has the DNA TGTGCCAGCAGTGAAGCGAGGGACAGGGGGCAGTGGGCTGGGGCCAACGTCCTGACTTTC.